The clone carrying this TCR beta chain appeared many times. One junction end disagrees with the germline gene, perhaps due to a read error. The sample belongs to a study of blood T cell repertoires in COVID-19. In the study overall: Spain, Italy and the United States supplied samples that represented acute and convalescent COVID-19. In each case, the material was cDNA or gDNA derived from T cells, B-cell-depleted T cells, or PBMCs.

The repertoire was sequenced with immunoSEQ multiplex PCR; TCRdb's copy has only in-frame clones and lacks some. The sample holds about 300,000 clones, about 90% seen once. The receptor was derived from a woman aged 45-60 years who had been exposed to COVID-19. The sequenced sample consisted of PBMCs or T cells enriched from blood (not recorded which).

The CDR3: CASSLQTYSEQFF. The CDR3 DNA sequence: TGTGCCAGCAGCCTACAGACCTACAGTGAGCAGTTCTTC. The chain recombines TRBV6-5 with TRBJ2-1; no clear D gene. CDR1 is MNHEY and CDR2 is SVGAGI in the germline V gene. CDR3 size: 13 residues.